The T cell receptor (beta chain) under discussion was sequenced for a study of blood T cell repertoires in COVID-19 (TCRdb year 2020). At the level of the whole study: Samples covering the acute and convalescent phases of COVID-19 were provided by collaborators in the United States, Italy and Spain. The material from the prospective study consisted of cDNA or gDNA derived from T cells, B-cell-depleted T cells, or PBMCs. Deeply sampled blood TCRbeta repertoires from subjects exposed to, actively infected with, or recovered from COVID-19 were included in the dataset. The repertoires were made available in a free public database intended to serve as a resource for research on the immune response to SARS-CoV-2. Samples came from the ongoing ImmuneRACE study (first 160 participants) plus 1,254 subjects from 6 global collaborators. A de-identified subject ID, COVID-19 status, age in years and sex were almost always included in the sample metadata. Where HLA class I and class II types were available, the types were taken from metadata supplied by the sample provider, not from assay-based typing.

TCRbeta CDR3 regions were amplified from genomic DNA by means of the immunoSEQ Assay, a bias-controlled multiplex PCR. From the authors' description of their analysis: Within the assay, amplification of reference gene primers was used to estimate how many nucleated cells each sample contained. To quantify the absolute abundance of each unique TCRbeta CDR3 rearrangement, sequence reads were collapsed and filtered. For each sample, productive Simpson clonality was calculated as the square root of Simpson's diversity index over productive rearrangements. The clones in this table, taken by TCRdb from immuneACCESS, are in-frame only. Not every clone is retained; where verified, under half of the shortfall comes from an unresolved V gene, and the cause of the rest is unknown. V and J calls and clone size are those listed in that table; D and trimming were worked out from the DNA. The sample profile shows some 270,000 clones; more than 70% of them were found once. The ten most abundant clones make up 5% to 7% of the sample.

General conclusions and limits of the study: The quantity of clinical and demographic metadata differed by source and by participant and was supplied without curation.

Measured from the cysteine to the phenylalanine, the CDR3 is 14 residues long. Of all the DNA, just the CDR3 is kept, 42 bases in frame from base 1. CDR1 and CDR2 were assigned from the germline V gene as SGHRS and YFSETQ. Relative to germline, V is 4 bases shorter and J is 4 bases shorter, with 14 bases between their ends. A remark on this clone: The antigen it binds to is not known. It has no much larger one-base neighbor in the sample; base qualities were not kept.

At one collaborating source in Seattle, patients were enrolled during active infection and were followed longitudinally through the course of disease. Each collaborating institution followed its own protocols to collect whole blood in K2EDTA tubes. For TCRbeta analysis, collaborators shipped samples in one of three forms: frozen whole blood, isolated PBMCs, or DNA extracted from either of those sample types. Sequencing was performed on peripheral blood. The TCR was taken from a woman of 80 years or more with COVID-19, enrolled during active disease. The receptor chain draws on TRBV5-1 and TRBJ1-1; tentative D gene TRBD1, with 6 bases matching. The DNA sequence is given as TGCGCCAGCAGCCCAGGGGACACCCTCACTGAAGCTTTCTTT. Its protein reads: CASSPGDTLTEAFF.